Below, one T cell receptor beta chain is given with its context. Germline V gives CDR1 LGHDT, CDR2 YNNKEL (reference sequence). The CDR3 is made up of 15 amino acids. Trimming shortened V by 0 bases and J by 8 bases, and 13 bases separated the two germline ends. The data belong to a study of control samples from healthy donors and cancer patients. Sequencing was performed with immunoSEQ multiplex PCR; in TCRdb, only in-frame clones are kept and a portion is missing. The repertoire includes around 120,000 clones, around 87% of them detected once, and 2.9% sits in the top ten. V is TRBV3-1 (or the pseudogene TRBV3-2) and J is TRBJ1-4; perhaps TRBD1 as D (6 bases). The clonotype comes from a man between 60 and 75 years old in good health. Sequenced sample: blood. CDR3 DNA sequence: TGTGCCAGCAGCCAAGATCAGGGGTCGGGGGAAAAACTGTTTTTT. Translated, it gives CASSQDQGSGEKLFF.